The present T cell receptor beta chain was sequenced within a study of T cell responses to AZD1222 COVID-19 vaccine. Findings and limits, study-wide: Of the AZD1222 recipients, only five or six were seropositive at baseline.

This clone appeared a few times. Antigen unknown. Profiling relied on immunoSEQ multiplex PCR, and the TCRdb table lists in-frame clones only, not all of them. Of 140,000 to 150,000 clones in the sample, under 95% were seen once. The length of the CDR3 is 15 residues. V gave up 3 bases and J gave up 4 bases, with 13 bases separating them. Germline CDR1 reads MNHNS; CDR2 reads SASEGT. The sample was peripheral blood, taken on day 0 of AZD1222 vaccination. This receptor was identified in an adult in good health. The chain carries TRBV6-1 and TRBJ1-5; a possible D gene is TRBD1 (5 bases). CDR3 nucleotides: TGTGCCAGCAGTGAGGGGGGGATAGATAATCAGCCCCAGCATTTT. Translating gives CASSEGGIDNQPQHF.